This note documents a single T cell receptor (beta chain) sequence. The antigen this receptor binds is unknown. No clone much larger than this one lies a single base away; base qualities are absent. CDR1 and CDR2, per the germline V gene (reference sequence), are MNHNY and SVGAGI. The CDR3 numbers 14 residues from cysteine through phenylalanine. The sequence is cut down to CDR3 DNA, 42 bases in frame from base 1. Trimming leaves V shorter by 4 bases and J shorter by 7 bases, with the junction holding 5 bases beyond the gene matches. This entry comes from a study of cytomegalovirus exposure and HLA in healthy donors (TCRdb year 2017). At the level of the whole study: An earlier analysis of some 500 of the donors reported about 250 Gb of sequence data and some 120 million unique TCR beta sequences from 150 million to 200 million T cells. Among some 410 genotyped donors of the cohort, an average of around 240,000 unique TCR beta nucleotide sequences were sequenced per donor, approximately 20% of them non-productive. Both class I and class II loci were covered by HLA typing, at four-digit resolution. To predict cytomegalovirus infection status, the study brought together high-throughput TCR immunosequencing, statistical association of individual TCRs with disease status, and machine learning. A later analysis re-examined previously published TCR beta repertoires from more than 600 donors and added high-resolution HLA genotyping to investigate patterns of TCR occurrence. An earlier analysis of 587 of the donors used high-throughput TCR beta sequencing to judge whether each TCR beta V gene segment behaved as functional or pseudogenic. Four or five DR-DQ haplotypes were handled as single units for association and clustering because linkage in the cohort was strong. Genome-wide SNP genotypes for about 65% of the roughly 670 donors were used in a later genetic analysis, which treated that subset as a discovery cohort. Roughly 300 gigabases of sequencing data and tens of millions of unique TCR sequences were included in an early release covering about 600 HLA-typed donors. Rather than using new phenotypic data, the later analysis identified candidate immune exposures from TCR beta sequences and from how often those sequences occurred across donors. Donor age, sex, ethnicity and CMV serostatus were compiled alongside the repertoire data. In addition to the first cohort of about 650 subjects, a separate validation cohort of about 120 different subjects was used. Typing coverage varied by locus: about 629-630 donors for A, B, C, DRB1 and DQB1; more than 500 for DQA1; more than 600 for DPA1; roughly 450 for DPB1. The study was designed to test whether signatures of past pathogen exposure could be identified by cataloging public T cell receptors. Among the roughly 390 genotyped donors, approximately 77% belonged to the genetic ancestry cluster associated with self-reported Caucasian donors. The study profiled the T cell repertoires of hundreds of subjects by immunosequencing and related them to cytomegalovirus serostatus. All discovery cohort repertoires had been generated using a single sequencing platform. The paper as a whole reports these results and caveats: A later analysis associated 16,951 TCR beta sequences with specific HLA alleles at a false discovery rate of 0.05. According to the authors, the approach could potentially be generalized to other disease states and immunological phenotypes. The classifier was reported to diagnose cytomegalovirus status with high specificity and sensitivity in both the original and validation cohorts. A later genetic analysis reported fewer N-insertions in productive TCRs among donors in an Asian-associated ancestry cluster than the roughly 620-donor mean. A further reported finding was that TCR beta sequences accurately predicted the HLA-A and HLA-B alleles for most subjects in the first cohort. When HLA alleles, especially DR and DQ, strongly co-occurred, TCR associations were difficult to assign to individual alleles. The only immune exposure information available for the cohort was CMV serostatus. Because counts were too low, seventeen rarely observed V segments, including chromosome 9 orphons, were excluded from the earlier analysis of around 640 of the donors. In a later analysis, HLA-associated TCR beta chains were found to be more clonally expanded and to have lower generation probabilities than equally common non-associated chains. Linkage disequilibrium might explain the correlated functional status among segregating V segments, but an unknown experimental factor could not be excluded. Several of the top co-occurrence clusters appeared to be linked to parvovirus B19, influenza, CMV and Epstein-Barr virus, according to a later analysis. Most TCR sequences were seen in very few donors, while some public TCRs were found in many individuals. Most CMV-associated TCR beta chains appeared to be HLA-restricted in a later analysis, and the HLA associations seemed to be driven largely by CMV exposure. In a later analysis, TCR association rates were found to vary across HLA loci, with the most associated TCRs seen for DRB1 alleles and the fewest for HLA-C alleles. In the study, approximately 150 TCR beta chains were listed as associated with cytomegalovirus. This cohort had only TCR beta chains sequenced, and the lack of alpha or paired-chain data limited which features could be detected. In a later genetic analysis, a missense DCLRE1C variant was associated with V-gene and J-gene trimming of TCR beta chains, and the association was replicated in an independent cohort. In an earlier analysis of approximately 590 of the donors, most TCR beta V segments were observed in productive rearrangements about 87% or about 30% of the time, broadly matching IMGT annotations. Some IMGT-functional V segments, including TRBV6-2 and TRBV6-3, could not be distinguished by the 87-base-pair reads and were therefore excluded. The sequencing pipeline was judged likely to have produced a cluster of highly shared sequence variants as a technical artifact. A few of the identified cytomegalovirus-associated TCR beta chains were confirmed in vitro to be specific for cytomegalovirus antigens. HLA typing was unavailable for some donors at each locus, so association tests used only the typed subset. Roughly uniform sequencing depth across donors was assumed in presence/absence analyses, although this assumption may not hold.

The cohort comprised hundreds of healthy bone marrow donors. Cohort members were all nominally healthy when sampled, although unrecorded immune exposures were likely present. The donor tested CMV seropositive and was one of the 289 seropositive cohort members. A peripheral blood sample was collected from each donor, and TCR beta sequencing was performed on peripheral blood mononuclear cells. Genomic DNA extraction from the blood cell samples was performed with the Qiagen DNeasy Blood Extraction Kit. Receptor libraries were prepared by the immunoSEQ multiplex PCR assay. For the multiplex PCR, a mixture combining 60 forward primers for TCR Vbeta segments and 13 reverse primers for TCR Jbeta segments was used. The CDR3 region of rearranged TCR beta genes was amplified from genomic DNA with a multiplex PCR assay. The amplified TCR beta libraries were sequenced on the Illumina HiSeq System as 87-base-pair reads. Per the original workflow: A later analysis counted tens of millions of unique TCR beta chains across the 550 to 750 repertoires, and around 9.9 million of these chains were shared by at least two donors. Raw reads were error-corrected and collapsed into unique sequences by a nearest-neighbor algorithm in which closely related sequences were merged to remove PCR and sequencing errors. CDR3 sequences were aligned to IMGT reference sequences to assign V, D and J gene segments. For a sequence to be retained, a match of at least six nucleotides was required to both a V gene segment and a J gene segment. Rearrangements were classified as productive when the CDR3 lacked stop codons and remained in frame with V and J, and all other rearrangements were classified as non-productive. CDR3 was defined by IMGT convention, running from the second conserved V-encoded cysteine to the conserved J-encoded phenylalanine. The earlier analysis of 550 to 650 of the donors excluded any sequence lacking an unambiguous match to a single V gene segment. In an earlier analysis of 587 of the donors, V segments were called functional above 56.7% productive rearrangements and were called segregating when the between-donor standard deviation exceeded 5%. A statistical classification framework was built to diagnose cytomegalovirus status from the catalog of TCR beta chain sequences. In a later analysis, V and J genes were assigned by comparing TCR nucleotide sequences against IMGT/GENE-DB human TR gene sequences. A later analysis assigned CDR3 sequences and most-parsimonious VDJ recombination scenarios with the TCRdist pipeline. A later analysis defined each TCR beta chain by its CDR3 amino acid sequence plus V-gene family, and excluded reads lacking a unique V-gene family. To address suspected cross-contamination and a sequencing artifact, a later analysis removed some 620 highly shared, low-generation-probability nucleotide sequences. In a later analysis, a clonal expansion index for each public chain was calculated from normalized within-repertoire ranks of inferred template counts. In a later analysis, generation probabilities were computed using a VDJ recombination model fitted to out-of-frame rearrangements, and the results were checked against IGoR. In a later analysis, TCR-TCR, TCR-HLA and TCR-CMV co-occurrence was scored with hypergeometric tests, and a repertoire-size bias correction was applied to TCR pairs. To estimate false discovery rates, a later analysis permuted the HLA or CMV assignments 20 times. In a later analysis, co-occurring TCRs were grouped with DBSCAN, and TCRdist sequence similarity was added when clustering was performed within HLA-allele-positive subsets. Co-occurrence clustering excluded repertoires with fewer than 30,000 or more than 120,000 public chains, plus five with anomalous nucleotide sharing. TCRdb holds this immuneACCESS table with in-frame rearrangements only. Some clones are missing; in checked studies, unresolved V genes explain under half, and the rest has no known cause. D and trimming come from the DNA, and the V and J calls and clone size come from that table. Within this sample are approximately 160,000 clones, with over 70% of them counted one time only. The ten largest clonotypes hold 7.4% of the sample.

The receptor's source is a male donor in good health and CMV-seropositive. The rearrangement combines TRBV6-6 with TRBJ1-4; TRBD1 lines up with 8 middle nucleotides. Sample: PBMCs. The sequenced DNA is TGTGCCAGCAGTTCGACAGGGGTTGCTGAAAAACTGTTTTTT. This translates into CASSSTGVAEKLFF.